These T cell receptor beta chains were read from a single sample in a study of cytomegalovirus exposure and HLA in healthy donors. TCRdb keeps only in-frame clones here, not all; method: immunoSEQ multiplex PCR. The repertoire includes 150,000 to 200,000 clones, approximately 71% of them detected once, and less than 11% sits in the top ten. The sample was PBMCs. These receptors were taken from a young man in good health and CMV-seropositive. Both conserved end residues are part of each CDR3. The size field is filled for only some rows; it gives once, few, many or a size class.

NA,TRBV10-3,TRBJ1-1,15,CAVFRDRDLNTEAFF
once,TRBV27,TRBJ2-6,16,CASSLFRGSGANVLTF
NA,TRBV4-1,TRBJ2-1,14,CASSLSGTVNEQFF
NA,TRBV15,TRBJ2-2,14,CATSARTGTGELFF
NA,TRBV9,TRBJ2-3,12,CASRGRTDTQYF
NA,TRBV18,TRBJ2-7,17,CASSPGPVGTSGYEQYF
NA,TRBV6-1,TRBJ2-1,16,CASSEAAHSSYNEQFF
NA,TRBV25-1,TRBJ1-1,15,CASSENPGSNTEAFF
NA,TRBV27,TRBJ1-2,12,CASSFGGEGYTF
NA,TRBV29-1,TRBJ2-5,15,CSVLGLAAPQETQYF
NA,TRBV6-6,TRBJ2-7,14,CASSPGDTLYEQYF
once,TRBV6-1,TRBJ1-2,14,CASSEGTAGEGYTF
NA,TRBV10-1,TRBJ1-2,12,CASSEGPYGYTF
few,TRBV30,TRBJ2-5,16,CAWSAEGGGYQETQYF
NA,TRBV11-3,TRBJ1-1,15,CASSPRDSLNTEAFF
NA,TRBV4-1,TRBJ1-2,13,CASSPTGLEGYTF
NA,TRBV14,TRBJ1-2,14,CASSPRPTGGGYTF
NA,TRBV5-4,TRBJ2-6,18,CASSPRLVQSSGANVLTF
NA,TRBV19,TRBJ2-3,17,CASRDRIPSASTDTQYF
once,TRBV10-3,TRBJ2-2,15,CAISEKGALVGELFF